The 3 T cell receptor beta chains below were found in one sample sequenced in a study of T cell changes during pregnancy in multiple sclerosis. Produced via immunoSEQ multiplex PCR; TCRdb's table is partial and in-frame only. The data show approximately 100,000 clones, approximately 93% seen once. Specimen: peripheral blood, collected after pregnancy. The receptors originated from a female donor with multiple sclerosis, enrolled in a pregnancy study.

A few counts support this clone. V is TRBV7-8 and J is TRBJ2-5; perhaps TRBD1 as D (5 bases). CDR3 size: 15 residues. CDR1 and CDR2 (germline): SGHVS, FQNEAQ. V gave up 5 bases and J gave up 1 base, with 14 bases separating them. CDR3 residues: CASSVTQGLQETQYF. The CDR3 coding sequence is TGTGCCAGCAGCGTCACCCAGGGTCTCCAAGAGACCCAGTACTTC. Full variable domain (rest looked up from reference TRBV7-8 and TRBJ2-5): GAGVSQSPRYKVAKRGQDVALRCDPISGHVSLFWYQQALGQGPEFLTYFQNEAQLDKSGLPSDRFFAERPEGSVSTLKIQRTQQEDSAVYLCASSVTQGLQETQYFGPGTRLLVL.

The rearrangement uses TRBV29-1 and TRBJ1-2, with 7 bases that match TRBD1. In germline, CDR1 is SQVTM, CDR2 ANQGSEA. This CDR3 is 13 amino acids long. V was pared by 4 bases and J by 4 bases, with 6 bases of the junction left unmatched. CDR3 loop: CSVGQGLSYGYTF. The CDR3 DNA reads as TGCAGCGTTGGACAGGGCCTCAGCTATGGCTACACCTTC.

V is TRBV5-1 and J is TRBJ1-6; tentative D call: TRBD1 (5 bases). The germline gives CDR1 SGHRS, CDR2 YFSETQ. This CDR3 has 17 residues. Trimming removed 0 bases at V and 0 bases at J, with 10 bases between. The CDR3 is CASSLGTLGSYNSPLHF. The CDR3 bases are TGCGCCAGCAGCTTGGGGACATTAGGCTCCTATAATTCACCCCTCCACTTT.